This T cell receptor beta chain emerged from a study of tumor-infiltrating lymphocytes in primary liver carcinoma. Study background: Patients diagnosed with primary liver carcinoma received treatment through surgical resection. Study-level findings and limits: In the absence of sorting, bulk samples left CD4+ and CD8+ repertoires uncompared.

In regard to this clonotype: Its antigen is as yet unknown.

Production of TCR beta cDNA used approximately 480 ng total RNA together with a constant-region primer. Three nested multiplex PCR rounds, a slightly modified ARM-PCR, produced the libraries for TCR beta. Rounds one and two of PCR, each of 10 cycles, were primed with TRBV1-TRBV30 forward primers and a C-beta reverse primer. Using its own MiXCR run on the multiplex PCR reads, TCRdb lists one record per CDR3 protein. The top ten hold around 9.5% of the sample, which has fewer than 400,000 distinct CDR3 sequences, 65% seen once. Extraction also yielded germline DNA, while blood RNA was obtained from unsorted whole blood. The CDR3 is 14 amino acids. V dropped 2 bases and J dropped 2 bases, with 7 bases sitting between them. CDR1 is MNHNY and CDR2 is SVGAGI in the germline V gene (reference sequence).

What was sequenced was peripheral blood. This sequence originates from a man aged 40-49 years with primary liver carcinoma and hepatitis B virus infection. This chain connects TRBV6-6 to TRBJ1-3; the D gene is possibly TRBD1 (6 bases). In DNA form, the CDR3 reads TGTGCCAGCAGTTACAGGGGGACTGGAAACACCATATATTTT. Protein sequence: CASSYRGTGNTIYF.